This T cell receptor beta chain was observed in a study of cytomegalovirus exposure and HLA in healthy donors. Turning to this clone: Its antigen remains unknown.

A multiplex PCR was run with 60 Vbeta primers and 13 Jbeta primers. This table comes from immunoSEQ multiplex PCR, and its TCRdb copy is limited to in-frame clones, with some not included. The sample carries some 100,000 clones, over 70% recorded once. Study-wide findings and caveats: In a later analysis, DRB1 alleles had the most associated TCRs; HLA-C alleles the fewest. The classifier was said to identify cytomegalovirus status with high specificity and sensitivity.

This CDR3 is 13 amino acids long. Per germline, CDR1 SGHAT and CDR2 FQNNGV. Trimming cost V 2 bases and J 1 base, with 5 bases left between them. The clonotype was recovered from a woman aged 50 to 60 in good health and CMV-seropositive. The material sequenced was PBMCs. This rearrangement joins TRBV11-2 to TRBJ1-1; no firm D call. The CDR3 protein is CASSLSRNTEAFF. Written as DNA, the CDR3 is TGTGCCAGCAGCTTAAGTAGGAACACTGAAGCTTTCTTT.